A selection of T cell receptor beta chains follows, all from one sample in a study of control samples from healthy donors and cancer patients. TCRdb's table, derived via immunoSEQ multiplex PCR, lists solely in-frame clones and lacks some. The table lists 100,000 to 150,000 clones, approximately 92% of them singletons, with around 0.6% in the top ten. Sequencing was carried out using PBMCs. These receptors all stem from a man older than 75 with head and neck cancer. Both conserved end residues are part of each CDR3. D genes are given only for firm matches. Not all rows give a size; the values are once, few, many and, for expanded clones, a class.

V gene: TRBV7-9; clone size: .; D gene: TRBD2; J gene: TRBJ2-7; CDR3 protein: CASTRALAGGSYEQYF; CDR3 DNA: TGTGCCAGCACGAGGGCACTAGCGGGGGGTTCCTACGAGCAGTACTTC
V gene: TRBV30; clone size: .; D gene: .; J gene: TRBJ2-3; CDR3 protein: CAWRDERDPTDTQYF; CDR3 DNA: TGTGCCTGGAGGGATGAAAGGGACCCCACAGATACGCAGTATTTT
V gene: TRBV30; clone size: .; D gene: TRBD2; J gene: TRBJ2-3; CDR3 protein: CAWSASGNLDTQYF; CDR3 DNA: TGTGCCTGGAGTGCTAGCGGGAATCTAGATACGCAGTATTTT
V gene: TRBV7-2; clone size: once; D gene: .; J gene: TRBJ2-1; CDR3 protein: CASSLDYREYNEQFF; CDR3 DNA: TGTGCCAGCAGCTTAGATTACAGGGAATACAATGAGCAGTTCTTC
V gene: TRBV15; clone size: .; D gene: TRBD2; J gene: TRBJ2-7; CDR3 protein: CATSLAGASSYEQYF; CDR3 DNA: TGTGCCACCAGCTTAGCGGGGGCAAGCTCCTACGAGCAGTACTTC
V gene: TRBV6-1; clone size: .; D gene: TRBD1; J gene: TRBJ2-7; CDR3 protein: CASSEARQGFYEQYF; CDR3 DNA: TGTGCCAGCAGTGAAGCGAGACAGGGATTCTACGAGCAGTACTTC
V gene: TRBV5-1; clone size: few; D gene: .; J gene: TRBJ2-5; CDR3 protein: CASKSASAIASGETQYF; CDR3 DNA: TGCGCCAGCAAGTCGGCTAGCGCGATAGCCTCCGGGGAGACCCAGTACTTC
V gene: TRBV7-9; clone size: .; D gene: .; J gene: TRBJ1-1; CDR3 protein: CASTPEVGTEAFF; CDR3 DNA: TGTGCCAGCACCCCGGAGGTAGGGACTGAAGCTTTCTTT
V gene: TRBV10-3; clone size: .; D gene: .; J gene: TRBJ2-1; CDR3 protein: CAISEFSEEQFF; CDR3 DNA: TGTGCCATCAGTGAGTTCTCTGAGGAGCAGTTCTTC
V gene: TRBV30; clone size: .; D gene: .; J gene: TRBJ2-6; CDR3 protein: CAWSSRVSSGANVLTF; CDR3 DNA: TGTGCCTGGAGTAGTCGTGTGAGCTCTGGGGCCAACGTCCTGACTTTC
V gene: TRBV2; clone size: once; D gene: TRBD1; J gene: TRBJ1-2; CDR3 protein: CASSSGTGKGYTF; CDR3 DNA: TGTGCCAGCAGCTCCGGGACAGGGAAAGGCTACACCTTC
V gene: TRBV16; clone size: .; D gene: .; J gene: TRBJ1-6; CDR3 protein: CASSHTSGGGSPLHF; CDR3 DNA: TGTGCCAGCAGCCATACCTCGGGGGGGGGTTCACCCCTCCACTTT
V gene: TRBV18; clone size: once; D gene: .; J gene: TRBJ1-5; CDR3 protein: CASSPNQGPQPQHF; CDR3 DNA: TGTGCCAGCTCACCAAATCAGGGGCCTCAGCCCCAGCATTTT
V gene: TRBV5-1; clone size: .; D gene: TRBD1; J gene: TRBJ2-5; CDR3 protein: CASSLSGTGDRETQYF; CDR3 DNA: TGCGCCAGCAGCTTGTCCGGGACAGGGGACCGAGAGACCCAGTACTTC
V gene: TRBV19; clone size: .; D gene: .; J gene: TRBJ1-5; CDR3 protein: CASSSGGSNQPQHF; CDR3 DNA: TGTGCCAGTAGTTCGGGGGGTAGCAATCAGCCCCAGCATTTT
V gene: TRBV12-2; clone size: .; D gene: .; J gene: TRBJ1-5; CDR3 protein: CASRKTGGCQPQHF; CDR3 DNA: TGTGCAAGTCGGAAGACAGGGGGCTGTCAGCCCCAGCATTTT
V gene: TRBV5-1; clone size: .; D gene: TRBD2; J gene: TRBJ2-3; CDR3 protein: CASSTLTSGDTDTQYF; CDR3 DNA: TGCGCCAGCAGCACTTTGACTAGCGGGGACACAGATACGCAGTATTTT
V gene: TRBV15; clone size: .; D gene: TRBD1; J gene: TRBJ2-2; CDR3 protein: CATSRGDRGNTGELFF; CDR3 DNA: TGTGCCACCAGCAGAGGGGACAGGGGGAACACCGGGGAGCTGTTTTTT
V gene: TRBV7-6; clone size: .; D gene: TRBD1; J gene: TRBJ1-1; CDR3 protein: CASSHPGTGDYEAFF; CDR3 DNA: TGTGCCAGCAGCCATCCGGGGACAGGGGATTATGAAGCTTTCTTT
V gene: TRBV12-3/TRBV12-4; clone size: .; D gene: .; J gene: TRBJ1-6; CDR3 protein: CASSLGVNSPLHF; CDR3 DNA: TGTGCCAGCAGTTTGGGGGTCAATTCACCCCTCCACTTT
V gene: TRBV7-9; clone size: .; D gene: TRBD1; J gene: TRBJ1-1; CDR3 protein: CASSSWGQGMMNTEAFF; CDR3 DNA: TGTGCCAGCAGCTCATGGGGACAGGGAATGATGAACACTGAAGCTTTCTTT
V gene: TRBV4-3; clone size: .; D gene: TRBD1; J gene: TRBJ2-5; CDR3 protein: CASSQDWTGQETQYF; CDR3 DNA: TGCGCCAGCAGCCAAGATTGGACAGGGCAAGAGACCCAGTACTTC